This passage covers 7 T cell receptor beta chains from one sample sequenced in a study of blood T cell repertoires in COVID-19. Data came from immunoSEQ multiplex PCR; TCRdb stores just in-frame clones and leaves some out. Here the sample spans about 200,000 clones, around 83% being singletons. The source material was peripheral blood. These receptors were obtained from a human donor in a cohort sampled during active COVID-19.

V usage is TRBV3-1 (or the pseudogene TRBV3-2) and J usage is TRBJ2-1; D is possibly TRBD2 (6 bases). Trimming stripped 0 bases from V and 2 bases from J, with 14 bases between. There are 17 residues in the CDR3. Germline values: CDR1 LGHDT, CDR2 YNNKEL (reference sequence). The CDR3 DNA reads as TGTGCCAGCAGCCAAGATTCCGGGAGAGGGCCCTACAATGAGCAGTTCTTC. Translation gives CASSQDSGRGPYNEQFF.

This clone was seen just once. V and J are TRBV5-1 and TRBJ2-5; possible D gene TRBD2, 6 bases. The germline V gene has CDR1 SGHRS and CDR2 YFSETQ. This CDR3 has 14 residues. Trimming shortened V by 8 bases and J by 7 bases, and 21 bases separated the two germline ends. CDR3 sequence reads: CASGGIDRTGTQYF. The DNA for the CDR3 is TGCGCCAGTGGCGGGATAGATCGGACTGGGACCCAGTACTTC.

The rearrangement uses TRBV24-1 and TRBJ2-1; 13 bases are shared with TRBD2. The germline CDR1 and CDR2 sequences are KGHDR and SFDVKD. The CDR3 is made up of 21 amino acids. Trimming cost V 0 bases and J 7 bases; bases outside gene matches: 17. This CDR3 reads CATSDLLMGLRTSGSKNEQFF. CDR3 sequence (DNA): TGTGCCACCAGTGATTTGCTAATGGGGCTAAGGACTAGCGGGAGTAAGAATGAGCAGTTCTTC.

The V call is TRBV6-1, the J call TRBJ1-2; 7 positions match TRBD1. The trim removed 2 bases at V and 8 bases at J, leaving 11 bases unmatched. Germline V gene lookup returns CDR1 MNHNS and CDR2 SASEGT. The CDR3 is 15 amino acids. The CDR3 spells CASSESPTGLLGYTF. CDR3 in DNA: TGTGCCAGCAGTGAATCCCCGACAGGGCTCCTAGGCTACACCTTC.

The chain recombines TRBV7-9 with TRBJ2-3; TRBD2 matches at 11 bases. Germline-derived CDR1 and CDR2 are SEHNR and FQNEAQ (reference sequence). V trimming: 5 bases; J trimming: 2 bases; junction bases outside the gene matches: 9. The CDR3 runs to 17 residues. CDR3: CASSRTSGRGPTDTQYF. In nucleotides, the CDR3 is TGTGCCAGCAGCCGTACTAGCGGGAGAGGACCCACAGATACGCAGTATTTT.

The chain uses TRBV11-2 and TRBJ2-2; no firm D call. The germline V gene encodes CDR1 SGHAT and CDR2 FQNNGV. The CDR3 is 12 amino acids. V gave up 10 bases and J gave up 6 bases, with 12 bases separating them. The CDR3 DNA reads TGTGCCACCCGCCAGCGCGCCGGGGAGCTGTTTTTT. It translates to CATRQRAGELFF.

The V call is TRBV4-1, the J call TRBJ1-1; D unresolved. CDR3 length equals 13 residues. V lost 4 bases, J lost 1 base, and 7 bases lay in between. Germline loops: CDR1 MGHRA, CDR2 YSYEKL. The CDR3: CASSRGWNTEAFF. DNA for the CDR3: TGCGCCAGCAGCCGAGGGTGGAACACTGAAGCTTTCTTT.